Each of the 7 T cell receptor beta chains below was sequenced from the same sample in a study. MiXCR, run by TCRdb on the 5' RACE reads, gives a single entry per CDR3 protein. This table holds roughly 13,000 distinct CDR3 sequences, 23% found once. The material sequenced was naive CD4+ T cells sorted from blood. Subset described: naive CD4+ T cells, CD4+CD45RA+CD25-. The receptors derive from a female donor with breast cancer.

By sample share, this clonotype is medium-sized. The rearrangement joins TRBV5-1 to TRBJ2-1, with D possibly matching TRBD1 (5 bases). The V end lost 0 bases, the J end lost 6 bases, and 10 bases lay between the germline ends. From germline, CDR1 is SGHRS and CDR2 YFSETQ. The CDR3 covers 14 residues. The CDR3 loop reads CASSLVGAINEQFF. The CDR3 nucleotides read TGCGCCAGCAGCTTGGTTGGGGCGATCAATGAGCAGTTCTTC.

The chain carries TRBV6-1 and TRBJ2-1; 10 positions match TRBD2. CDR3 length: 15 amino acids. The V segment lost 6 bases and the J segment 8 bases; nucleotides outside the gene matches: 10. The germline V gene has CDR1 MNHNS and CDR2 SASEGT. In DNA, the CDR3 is TGTGCCAGCAGGATCGCTAGCGGGAGTACCGATGAGCAGTTCTTC. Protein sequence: CASRIASGSTDEQFF.

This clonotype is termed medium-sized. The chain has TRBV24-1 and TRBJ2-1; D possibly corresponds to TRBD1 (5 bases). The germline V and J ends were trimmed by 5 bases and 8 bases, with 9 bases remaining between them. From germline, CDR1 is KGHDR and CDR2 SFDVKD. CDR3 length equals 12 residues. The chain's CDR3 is CATSVGADEQFF. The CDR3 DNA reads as TGTGCCACCAGTGTAGGGGCCGATGAGCAGTTCTTC.

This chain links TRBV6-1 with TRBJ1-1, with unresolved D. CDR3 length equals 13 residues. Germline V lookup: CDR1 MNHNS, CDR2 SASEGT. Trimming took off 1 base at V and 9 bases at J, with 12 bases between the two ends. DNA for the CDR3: TGTGCCAGCAGTGAAGGAGTGGACCCCAAAGCTTTCTTT. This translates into CASSEGVDPKAFF.

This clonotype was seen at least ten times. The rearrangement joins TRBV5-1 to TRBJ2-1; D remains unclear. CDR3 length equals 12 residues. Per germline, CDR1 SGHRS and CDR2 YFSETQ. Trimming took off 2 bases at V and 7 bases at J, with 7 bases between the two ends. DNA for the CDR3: TGCGCCAGCAGCTTCGCCGGGAATGAGCAGTTCTTC. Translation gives CASSFAGNEQFF. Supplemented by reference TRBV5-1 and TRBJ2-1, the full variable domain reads KAGVTQTPRYLIKTRGQQVTLSCSPISGHRSVSWYQQTPGQGLQFLFEYFSETQRNKGNFPGRFSGRQFSNSRSEMNVSTLELGDSALYLCASSFAGNEQFFGPGTRLTVL.

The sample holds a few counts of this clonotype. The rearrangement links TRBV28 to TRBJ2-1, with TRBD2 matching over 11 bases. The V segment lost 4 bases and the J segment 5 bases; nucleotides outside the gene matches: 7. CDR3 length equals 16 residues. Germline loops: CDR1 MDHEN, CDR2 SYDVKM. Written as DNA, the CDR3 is TGTGCCAGCAGTTCCGGGACTAGCGGAAACCACAATGAGCAGTTCTTC. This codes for CASSSGTSGNHNEQFF.

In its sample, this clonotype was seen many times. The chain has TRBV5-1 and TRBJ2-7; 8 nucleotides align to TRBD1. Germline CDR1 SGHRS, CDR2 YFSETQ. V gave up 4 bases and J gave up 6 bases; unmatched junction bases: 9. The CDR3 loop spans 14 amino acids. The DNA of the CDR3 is TGCGCCAGCAGCCAAATTGACAGGGGTGGCGAGCAGTACTTC. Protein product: CASSQIDRGGEQYF.